This T cell receptor (beta chain) derives from a study of T cell responses to AZD1222 COVID-19 vaccine. Points from the study as a whole: Two AZD1222 doses significantly raised spike-specific TCR breadth and depth over controls. At baseline, just five to seven AZD1222 recipients tested seropositive. Vaccine-associated CD4 TCRs ranged over spike, dominating at 160-218 and 743-854. Donors were mostly white British, more females; clonal diversity possibly underestimated.

Data came from immunoSEQ multiplex PCR; TCRdb stores just in-frame clones and leaves some out. The table records 150,000 or so clones, over 80% of them present only once. V trimming: 4 bases; J trimming: 4 bases; junction bases outside the gene matches: 10. Germline V CDR1 and CDR2: KGHDR, SFDVKD. The CDR3 is 17 amino acids. This clone was detected a few times. Antigen specificity is unknown. This chain connects TRBV24-1 to TRBJ1-5; 9 bases are shared with TRBD1. The sequences come from peripheral blood, collected 28 days after the second AZD1222 dose. The clonotype comes from an adult who received the AZD1222 COVID-19 vaccine. Here the CDR3 reads CATSDYNGTGRNQPQHF. The CDR3 DNA reads TGTGCCACCAGTGACTACAATGGGACAGGGCGTAATCAGCCCCAGCATTTT.